A single sample is the source of the 21 T cell receptor beta chains below, sequenced in a study of T-cell memory formation after mild COVID-19. TCRdb reprocessed the 5' RACE reads via MiXCR and lists one record per CDR3 protein. Altogether about 470,000 distinct CDR3 sequences are present, approximately 25% being singletons, with the ten largest covering approximately 12%. The specimen sequenced was PBMCs or a T cell subset sorted from them (not recorded which). These receptors originate from an adult woman who had mild COVID-19 (a few samples of this study predate the infection). Cell type and time point are not known.

This clonotype has just a few counts. The chain uses TRBV18 and TRBJ2-2; weak D call: TRBD2 (5 bases). The CDR3 consists of 16 residues. CDR1 is KGHSH and CDR2 is LQKENI in the germline V gene. Between the trimmed V and J ends, which lost 2 bases and 3 bases, there was a span of 13 bases. The chain's CDR3 is CASSPDGLRDTGELFF. Here the CDR3 DNA reads TGTGCCAGCTCACCAGACGGGCTGCGGGACACCGGGGAGCTGTTTTTT.

The chain uses TRBV7-9 and TRBJ2-7; the D is unclear. The V end lost 0 bases, the J end lost 4 bases, and 10 bases lay between the germline ends. This CDR3 contains 14 residues. Germline CDR1 and CDR2: SEHNR and FQNEAQ (reference sequence). In nucleotides, the CDR3 is TGTGCCAGCAGCTTAGCGGGTGAAAGGTACGAGCAGTACTTC. This encodes CASSLAGERYEQYF. Variable domain in full (rest from reference TRBV7-9 and TRBJ2-7): DTGVSQNPRHKITKRGQNVTFRCDPISEHNRLYWYRQTLGQGPEFLTYFQNEAQLEKSRLLSDRFSAERPKGSFSTLEIQRTEQGDSAMYLCASSLAGERYEQYFGPGTRLTVT.

The V and J genes are TRBV12-3 or TRBV12-4 and TRBJ1-3, with 7 positions matching TRBD1. This CDR3 is built from 15 residues. V was pared by 5 bases and J by 2 bases, with 6 bases of the junction left unmatched. CDR3: CASSRQGGAGNTIYF. DNA of the CDR3: TGTGCCAGCAGTCGTCAGGGGGGAGCTGGAAACACCATATATTTT.

The rearrangement joins TRBV7-2 to TRBJ1-2; TRBD1 is a possible D gene (5 bases). Germline CDR1 SGHTA, CDR2 FQGNSA. The CDR3 runs 15 residues. The ends were cut back, 1 base at V and 3 bases at J, with 12 bases in the middle. The DNA for the CDR3 is TGTGCCAGCAGCTTAGGGGAGGGGACTTACTATGGCTACACCTTC. Translating gives CASSLGEGTYYGYTF.

The chain carries TRBV14 and TRBJ2-5, with 8 bases that match TRBD1. This CDR3 has 19 residues. Looked up from germline, CDR1 is SGHDN and CDR2 is FVKESK. J was trimmed by 0 bases and V by 2 bases; bases with no gene match: 14. The CDR3 region is CASSQHMQGAFPYQETQYF. The DNA for the CDR3 is TGTGCCAGCAGCCAACATATGCAGGGGGCTTTCCCGTACCAAGAGACCCAGTACTTC.

This clonotype was picked up a small number of times. This chain links TRBV4-3 with TRBJ2-1; D uncertain. Per the germline V gene, CDR1 is LGHNA and CDR2 is YSLEER. The CDR3 covers 15 residues. The V end was cut by 0 bases, the J end by 10 bases, with 16 bases between. In DNA form, the CDR3 reads TGCGCCAGCAGCCAAGATGCCGGACCCATCCGGGAGCAGTTCTTC. Translated, it gives CASSQDAGPIREQFF.

V gene TRBV3-1 combines with J gene TRBJ1-3, with no clear D. There are 13 residues in the CDR3. CDR1 LGHDT and CDR2 YNNKEL come from the germline V gene (reference sequence). Trimming cost V 1 base and J 4 bases, with 5 bases left between them. In DNA form, the CDR3 reads TGTGCCAGCAGCCAAGGAGCGGGAAACACCATATATTTT. Protein sequence: CASSQGAGNTIYF.

V is TRBV24-1 and J is TRBJ2-3; D uncertain. The CDR3 is 13 amino acids. V dropped 5 bases and J dropped 0 bases, with 5 bases sitting between them. From germline, CDR1 is KGHDR and CDR2 SFDVKD. The CDR3 bases are TGTGCCACCAGTGTTACCAGCACAGATACGCAGTATTTT. Protein: CATSVTSTDTQYF.

This sequence joins TRBV7-9 and TRBJ1-1; 7 bases agree with TRBD1. J gave up 2 bases and V 4 bases, and 13 bases lay outside the gene matches. Per the germline V gene, CDR1 is SEHNR and CDR2 is FQNEAQ (reference sequence). CDR3 length: 17 residues. CDR3 nucleotide sequence: TGTGCCAGCAGCTACTACTTCCGACAGGGAAACAACACTGAAGCTTTCTTT. It codes for CASSYYFRQGNNTEAFF.

V usage is TRBV5-1 and J usage is TRBJ1-2, with D possibly TRBD1 on 5 matching bases. Germline CDR1 is SGHRS and CDR2 is YFSETQ. V lost 4 bases to trimming and J lost 8 bases, with 18 bases between them. The CDR3 length is 14 residues. The CDR3 loop reads CASSTALQGGGYTF. For the CDR3, the DNA is TGCGCCAGCAGCACGGCACTCCAGGGTGGGGGCTACACCTTC.

This clonotype was seen only a few times. The gene calls are TRBV24-1 and TRBJ2-1; D call uncertain. V dropped 4 bases and J dropped 8 bases, with 11 bases sitting between them. This CDR3 contains 13 residues. Per the germline V gene, CDR1 is KGHDR and CDR2 is SFDVKD. The CDR3 DNA sequence: TGTGCCACCAGTGACGTACTGGGTCATGAGCAGTTCTTC. Translation: CATSDVLGHEQFF.

The V call is TRBV7-2, the J call TRBJ1-1; D unresolved. With 1 base removed from V and 3 bases from J, the gap between germline ends came to 9 bases. CDR1 and CDR2 from the germline V gene are SGHTA and FQGNSA. The CDR3 runs 14 residues. The CDR3 is CASSLEHSYTEAFF. The DNA for the CDR3 is TGTGCCAGCAGCTTAGAGCACAGTTACACTGAAGCTTTCTTT.

The chain recombines TRBV7-3 with TRBJ2-1, with D perhaps TRBD2 (6 bases). The CDR3 runs 13 residues. In germline, CDR1 is SGHTA, CDR2 FQGTGA. Deletions cut 5 bases from V and 6 bases from J, with 11 bases between. CDR3 amino acids: CASSPLGGNEQFF. The CDR3, as DNA: TGTGCCAGCAGCCCCTTGGGGGGCAATGAGCAGTTCTTC.

This clonotype was seen a handful of times. This sequence joins TRBV7-6 and TRBJ1-1; 9 nucleotides agree with TRBD1. There are 16 residues in the CDR3. From germline, CDR1 is SGHVS and CDR2 FNYEAQ. V lost 1 base, J lost 4 bases, and 7 bases stayed unmatched. CDR3 sequence (DNA): TGTGCCAGCAGCTTAGGGAAAAGGACAGGGGTCACTGAAGCTTTCTTT. Translating gives CASSLGKRTGVTEAFF.

This clonotype showed up just a few times. The V call is TRBV4-2, the J call TRBJ2-1; TRBD2 is a possible D gene (5 bases). CDR3 length: 15 amino acids. V was clipped by 4 bases and J by 10 bases, with 20 bases between them. Germline CDR1 LGHNA, CDR2 YNFKEQ. The CDR3 DNA is TGTGCCAGCAGCCTCGGACTGGACTCTCTTGGGGAGCAGTTCTTC. Protein product: CASSLGLDSLGEQFF.

This clonotype was counted between two and nine times. The CDR3 loop reads CSASFRSNQPQHF. DNA for the CDR3: TGCAGTGCTAGCTTCAGAAGCAATCAGCCCCAGCATTTT. The chain uses TRBV20-1 and TRBJ1-5; D gene unclear. V lost 3 bases and J 1 base, leaving 7 bases between the germline ends. Germline V lookup: CDR1 DFQATT, CDR2 SNEGSKA (reference sequence). CDR3 length: 13 residues.

This clonotype has more than one count but fewer than ten. J is TRBJ2-2 and V is TRBV11-3, with D perhaps TRBD2 (6 bases). V gave up 1 base and J gave up 4 bases, with 7 bases separating them. CDR3 length: 14 amino acids. Germline V lookup: CDR1 SGHNT, CDR2 YENEEA. The CDR3 loop is CASSLVGSTGELFF. DNA of the CDR3: TGTGCCAGCAGCTTAGTCGGGAGCACCGGGGAGCTGTTTTTT.

In DNA form, the CDR3 reads TGTGCCAGCAGCCAGAGGCCCCAGCATTTT. Its protein is CASSQRPQHF. This chain links TRBV6-1 with TRBJ1-5; D gene ambiguous. The germline gives CDR1 MNHNS, CDR2 SASEGT. This CDR3 is built from 10 residues. Deletions cut 6 bases from V and 9 bases from J, with 6 bases between.

This chain's CDR3 is CASKGLAGPGAVNEQFF. The CDR3 DNA reads TGTGCCAGCAAGGGACTAGCGGGACCGGGGGCGGTGAATGAGCAGTTCTTC. The V call is TRBV11-2, the J call TRBJ2-1, with 13 nucleotides matching TRBD2. Germline CDR1 and CDR2: SGHAT and FQNNGV. V shed 7 bases and J 7 bases; nucleotides not matched to a gene: 13. The CDR3 is made up of 17 amino acids.

This clonotype was seen at least ten times. This sequence joins TRBV12-3 or TRBV12-4 and TRBJ1-5; D gene ambiguous. Trimming shortened V by 5 bases and J by 0 bases, and 8 bases separated the two germline ends. This CDR3 is 14 amino acids long. This CDR3 is CASSLGNSNQPQHF. Written as DNA, the CDR3 is TGTGCCAGCAGTCTCGGGAATAGCAATCAGCCCCAGCATTTT.

This clonotype was seen only a few times. The chain combines TRBV12-3 or TRBV12-4 with TRBJ2-3; weak D call: TRBD2 (6 bases). This CDR3 has 15 amino acids. V was clipped by 0 bases and J by 3 bases, with 10 bases between them. This CDR3 is CASSLAQGTTDTQYF. The CDR3 bases are TGTGCCAGCAGTTTAGCCCAAGGGACTACAGATACGCAGTATTTT.